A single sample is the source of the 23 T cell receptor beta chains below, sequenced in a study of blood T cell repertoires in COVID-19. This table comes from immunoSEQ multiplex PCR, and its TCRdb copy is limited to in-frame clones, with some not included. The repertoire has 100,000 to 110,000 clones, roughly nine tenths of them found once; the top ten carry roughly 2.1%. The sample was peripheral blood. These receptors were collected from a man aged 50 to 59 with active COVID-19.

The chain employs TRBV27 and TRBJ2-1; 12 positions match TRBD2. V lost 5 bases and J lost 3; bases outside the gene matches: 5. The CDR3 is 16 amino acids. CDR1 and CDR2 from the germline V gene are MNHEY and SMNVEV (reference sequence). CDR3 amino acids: CASSPKLAGGYNEQFF. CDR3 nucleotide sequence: TGTGCCAGCAGTCCAAAACTAGCGGGGGGCTACAATGAGCAGTTCTTC.

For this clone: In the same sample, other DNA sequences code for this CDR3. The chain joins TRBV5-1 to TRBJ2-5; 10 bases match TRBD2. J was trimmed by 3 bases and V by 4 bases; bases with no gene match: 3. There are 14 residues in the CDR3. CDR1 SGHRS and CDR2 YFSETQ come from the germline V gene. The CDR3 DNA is TGCGCCAGCAGCCCCCTAGCGGGAGAAGAGACCCAGTACTTC. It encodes CASSPLAGEETQYF.

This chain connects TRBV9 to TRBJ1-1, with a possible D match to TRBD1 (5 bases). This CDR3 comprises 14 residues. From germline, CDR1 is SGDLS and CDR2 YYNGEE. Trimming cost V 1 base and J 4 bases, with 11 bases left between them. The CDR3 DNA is TGTGCCAGCAGCGTACAGGGAGGAACCACTGAAGCTTTCTTT. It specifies CASSVQGGTTEAFF. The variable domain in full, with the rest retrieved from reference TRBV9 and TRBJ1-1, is DSGVTQTPKHLITATGQRVTLRCSPRSGDLSVYWYQQSLDQGLQFLIQYYNGEERAKGNILERFSAQQFPDLHSELNLSSLELGDSALYFCASSVQGGTTEAFFGQGTRLTVV.

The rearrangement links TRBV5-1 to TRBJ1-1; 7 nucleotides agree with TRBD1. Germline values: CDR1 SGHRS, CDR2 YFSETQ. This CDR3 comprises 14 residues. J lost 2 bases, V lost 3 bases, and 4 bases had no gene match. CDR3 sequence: CASSSGQTNTEAFF. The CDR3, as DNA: TGCGCCAGCAGCTCGGGACAGACTAACACTGAAGCTTTCTTT.

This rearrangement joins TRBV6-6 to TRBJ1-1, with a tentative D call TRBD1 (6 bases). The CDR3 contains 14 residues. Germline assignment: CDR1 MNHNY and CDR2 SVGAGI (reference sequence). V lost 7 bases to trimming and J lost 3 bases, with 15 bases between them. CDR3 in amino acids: CASILQGSHTEAFF. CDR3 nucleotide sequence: TGTGCCAGCATCTTACAGGGAAGCCACACTGAAGCTTTCTTT.

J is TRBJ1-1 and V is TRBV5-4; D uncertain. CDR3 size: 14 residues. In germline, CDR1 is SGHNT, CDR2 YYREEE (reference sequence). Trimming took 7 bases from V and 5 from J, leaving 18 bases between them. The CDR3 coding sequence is TGTGCCAGCTCAGAGGCCCGGAGGGAGACTGAAGCTTTCTTT. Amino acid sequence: CASSEARRETEAFF.

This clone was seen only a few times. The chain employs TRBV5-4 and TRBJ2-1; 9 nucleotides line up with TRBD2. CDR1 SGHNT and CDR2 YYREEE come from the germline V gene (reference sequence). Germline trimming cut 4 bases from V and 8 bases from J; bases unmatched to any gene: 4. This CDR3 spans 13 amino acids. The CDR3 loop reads CASSGTSTDEQFF. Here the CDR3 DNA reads TGTGCCAGCAGCGGGACTAGCACCGATGAGCAGTTCTTC.

The CDR3 region has the DNA TGTGCCAGCAGCGTGGAGGCCAGCACAGATACGCAGTATTTT. Translated, it gives CASSVEASTDTQYF. The gene calls are TRBV4-2 and TRBJ2-3; weak D call: TRBD2 (5 bases). Germline V gene sequence: CDR1 LGHNA, CDR2 YNFKEQ. Trimming cost V 5 bases and J 0 bases, with 9 bases left between them. The CDR3 is made up of 14 amino acids.

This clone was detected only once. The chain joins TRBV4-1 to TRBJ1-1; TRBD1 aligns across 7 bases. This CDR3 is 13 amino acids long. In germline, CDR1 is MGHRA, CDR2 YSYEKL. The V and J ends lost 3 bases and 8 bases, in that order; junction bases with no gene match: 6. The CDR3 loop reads CASSQEDRSEAFF. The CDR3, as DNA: TGCGCCAGCAGCCAGGAGGACAGGTCGGAAGCTTTCTTT.

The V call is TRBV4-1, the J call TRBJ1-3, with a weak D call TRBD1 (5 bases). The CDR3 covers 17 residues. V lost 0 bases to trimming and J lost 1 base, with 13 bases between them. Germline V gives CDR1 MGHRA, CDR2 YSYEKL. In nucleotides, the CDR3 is TGCGCCAGCAGCCAAGAAACGACAGTCGAGTCTGGAAACACCATATATTTT. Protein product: CASSQETTVESGNTIYF.

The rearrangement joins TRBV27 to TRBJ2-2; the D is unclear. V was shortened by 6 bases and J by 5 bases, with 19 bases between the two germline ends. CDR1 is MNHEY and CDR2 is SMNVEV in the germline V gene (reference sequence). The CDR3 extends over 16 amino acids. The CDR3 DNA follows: TGTGCCAGCAGCCCACTAAGCCTTCACCGTACCGGGGAGCTGTTTTTT. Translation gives CASSPLSLHRTGELFF.

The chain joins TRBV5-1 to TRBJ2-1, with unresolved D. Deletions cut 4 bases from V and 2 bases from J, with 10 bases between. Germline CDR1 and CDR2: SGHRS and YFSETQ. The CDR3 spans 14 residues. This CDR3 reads CASSMTLPYNEQFF. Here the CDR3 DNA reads TGCGCCAGCAGCATGACACTTCCCTACAATGAGCAGTTCTTC.

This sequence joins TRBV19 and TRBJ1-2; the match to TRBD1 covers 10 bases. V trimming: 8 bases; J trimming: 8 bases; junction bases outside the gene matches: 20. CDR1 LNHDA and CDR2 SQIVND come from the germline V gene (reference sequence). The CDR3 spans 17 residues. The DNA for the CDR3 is TGTGCCAGTTCTTTAACCCGGGACAGGACAGGGGGACTAGGCTACACCTTC. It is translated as CASSLTRDRTGGLGYTF.

The CDR3 reads CASSRQGTDIYGYTF. For the CDR3, the DNA is TGTGCCAGCAGTCGACAGGGGACGGACATCTATGGCTACACCTTC. V usage is TRBV4-2 and J usage is TRBJ1-2, with TRBD1 identical over 8 bases. Germline V CDR1 and CDR2: LGHNA, YNFKEQ. The CDR3 sequence is 15 residues long. With 6 bases clipped from V and 4 bases from J, the junction kept 10 bases outside the gene matches.

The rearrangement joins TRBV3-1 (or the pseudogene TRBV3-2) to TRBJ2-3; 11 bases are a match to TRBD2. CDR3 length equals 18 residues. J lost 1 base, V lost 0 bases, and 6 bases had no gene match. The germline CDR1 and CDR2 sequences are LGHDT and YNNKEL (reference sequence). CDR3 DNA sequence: TGTGCCAGCAGCCAAGATATAGGACTAGCGGGCCGCACAGATACGCAGTATTTT. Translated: CASSQDIGLAGRTDTQYF.

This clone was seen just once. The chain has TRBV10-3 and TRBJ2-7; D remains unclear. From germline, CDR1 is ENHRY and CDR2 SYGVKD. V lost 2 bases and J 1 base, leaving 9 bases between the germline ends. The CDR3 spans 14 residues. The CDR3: CAISEPGQSYEQYF. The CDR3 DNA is TGTGCCATCAGTGAGCCTGGTCAGTCCTACGAGCAGTACTTC.

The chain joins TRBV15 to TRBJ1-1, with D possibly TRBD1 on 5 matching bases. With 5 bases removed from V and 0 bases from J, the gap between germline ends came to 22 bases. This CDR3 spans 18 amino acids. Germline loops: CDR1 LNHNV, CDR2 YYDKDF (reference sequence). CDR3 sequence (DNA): TGTGCCACCAGCGCCCACTGGACACTTGGCGGTTTGAACACTGAAGCTTTCTTT. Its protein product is CATSAHWTLGGLNTEAFF.

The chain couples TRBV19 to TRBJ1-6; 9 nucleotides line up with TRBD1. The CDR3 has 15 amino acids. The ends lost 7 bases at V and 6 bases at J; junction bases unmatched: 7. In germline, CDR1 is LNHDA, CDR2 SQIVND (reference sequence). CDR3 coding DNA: TGTGCCAGTAATAACAGGGGGCCGTTTAATTCACCCCTCCACTTT. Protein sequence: CASNNRGPFNSPLHF.

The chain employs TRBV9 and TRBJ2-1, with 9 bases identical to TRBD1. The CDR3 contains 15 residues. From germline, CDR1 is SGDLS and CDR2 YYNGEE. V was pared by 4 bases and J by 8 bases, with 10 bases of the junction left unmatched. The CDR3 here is CASSPRGDRDDEQFF. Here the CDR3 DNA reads TGTGCCAGCAGCCCCCGGGGGGACAGGGACGATGAGCAGTTCTTC.

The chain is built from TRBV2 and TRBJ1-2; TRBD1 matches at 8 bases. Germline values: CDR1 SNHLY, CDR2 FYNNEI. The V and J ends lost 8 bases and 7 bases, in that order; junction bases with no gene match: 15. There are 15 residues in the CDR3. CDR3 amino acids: CASANLQGGRGGYTF. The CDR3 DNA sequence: TGTGCCAGCGCCAACTTACAGGGGGGGAGAGGTGGCTACACCTTC. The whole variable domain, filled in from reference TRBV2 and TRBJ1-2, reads EPEVTQTPSHQVTQMGQEVILRCVPISNHLYFYWYRQILGQKVEFLVSFYNNEISEKSEIFDDQFSVERPDGSNFTLKIRSTKLEDSAMYFCASANLQGGRGGYTFGSGTRLTVV.

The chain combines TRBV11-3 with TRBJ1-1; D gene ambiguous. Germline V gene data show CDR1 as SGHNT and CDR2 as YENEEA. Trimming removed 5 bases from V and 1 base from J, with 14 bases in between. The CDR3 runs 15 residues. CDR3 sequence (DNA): TGTGCCAGCAGCCCCCTTCTCCCCAGGAACACTGAAGCTTTCTTT. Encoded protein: CASSPLLPRNTEAFF.

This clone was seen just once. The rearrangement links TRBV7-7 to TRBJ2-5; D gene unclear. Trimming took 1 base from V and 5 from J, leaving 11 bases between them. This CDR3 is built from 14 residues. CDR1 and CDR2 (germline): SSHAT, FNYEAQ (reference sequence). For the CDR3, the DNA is TGTGCCAGCAGCTTAGGCCCCAACACGGAGACCCAGTACTTC. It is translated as CASSLGPNTETQYF. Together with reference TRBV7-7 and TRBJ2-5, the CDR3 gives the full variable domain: GAGVSQSPRYKVTKRGQDVTLRCDPISSHATLYWYQQALGQGPEFLTYFNYEAQPDKSGLPSDRFSAERPEGSISTLTIQRTEQRDSAMYRCASSLGPNTETQYFGPGTRLLVL.

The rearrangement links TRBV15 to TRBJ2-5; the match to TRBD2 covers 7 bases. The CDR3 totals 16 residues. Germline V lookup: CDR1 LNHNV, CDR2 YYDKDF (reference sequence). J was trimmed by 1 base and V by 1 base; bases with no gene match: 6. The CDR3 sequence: CATSRVLAGIQETQYF. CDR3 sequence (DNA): TGTGCCACCAGCAGAGTCTTAGCGGGCATCCAAGAGACCCAGTACTTC.